This T cell receptor (beta chain) was documented in a study of beta chain features in type 1 diabetes listed by TCRdb under 2018. A note on the overall study: No differences in mean age, gender distribution, total cell number or subset yield were found between patients and healthy donors. Across all samples, some 99 million sorted cells were examined, and cell number per subset correlated strongly with RNA yield. In the study, TCRB repertoires of sorted circulating CD4+ T cell subsets from recently diagnosed type 1 diabetes patients were compared with those of matched healthy donors. Regulatory and stem cell-like memory subsets were obtained from only 8 patients and roughly 8 healthy donors, while naive and central memory subsets were obtained from all 30 or so donors. Overall results and qualifications from the work: HLA sub-analyses involved small numbers of individuals, so any influence of HLA type on TCRB rearrangement remained unresolved. A moderate but significant shortening of TCRB CDR3 length was observed in type 1 diabetes patients in all four CD4+ subsets. At VDJ recombination sites, type 1 diabetes patients had fewer insertions and more deleted nucleotides, which implies abnormalities in thymic rearrangement. Shorter templates might have been favored by PCR, but patient and control samples were amplified and corrected together, so both groups would have been affected equally by any skew. Naive, central memory and regulatory TCRB repertoires appeared more similar among patients than among healthy donors. Because cDNA was sequenced instead of genomic DNA, highly expressing activated cells could be over-represented, though the groups showed no difference in activation or CD3 levels.

A single peripheral blood draw of about 120 mL on average was collected from each donor into heparinised tubes. A BD FACSAria II and a panel including CD45RO, CCR7, CD25, CD127, CD95 and CD27 were used to sort naive, central memory, regulatory and stem cell-like memory CD4+ T cells. A purity above 95% was achieved for all sorted populations. PBMCs were isolated right away by Lymphoprep density gradient centrifugation and were stained directly, without culture. So that batch effects would be minimized, each experiment stained and sorted samples in pairs, pairing one healthy donor with one patient. This clone occurred a few times. Its binding antigen is unknown. The sample holds no much larger clone one base away, and base qualities are not on file. The entire amount of isolated RNA was reverse transcribed using the High Capacity cDNA Reverse Transcription Kit, so the sequenced TCRB transcripts were expressed ones. Naive, central memory and regulatory T cell samples underwent deep immunoSEQ sequencing, averaging about 3.57 million total reads per sample. Sorted cells were lysed in RLT buffer and RNA was extracted with DNase-treated RNeasy Micro or Mini kits, depending on cell number. Each cell subset was processed on its own to prevent cross-contamination, while patient and healthy donor samples were processed together. Using the immunoSEQ multiplex PCR, TCRB sequences were amplified from cDNA into 87-bp fragments spanning the CDR3 region. Sequencing of the amplicons was performed on the Illumina HiSeq platform. From the authors' description of their analysis: Synthetic template baselines were used to correct PCR bias computationally, reads within Hamming distance 2 were collapsed together, and singletons that could not be merged were discarded. Reads were aligned against IMGT so that V, D and J genes, CDR3 length and insertions or deletions at six rearrangement sites could be assigned. Within each subset, clonotype counts were normalized to the number of sorted cells before true diversity and Gini coefficients were calculated with the tcR R package. The overlap coefficient, calculated on TCRB nucleotide sequences, was used to measure repertoire sharing. Out-of-frame TCRB sequences from naive cells were analyzed as a proxy for the pre-selection repertoire. TCRdb stores this immuneACCESS table with in-frame sequences only. Part of the clones is absent; in the studies checked, under half of the shortfall reflects unresolved V genes, and no reason is known for the rest. Clone size and V and J calls were adopted from that table, with D and trimming inferred from the DNA. Counted in this sample were some 500,000 clones; 9.5% to 12% of them appeared once. Clones ranked in the top ten supply approximately 0.05% of the sample.

This TCR was sampled from a woman aged 18-29 years in good health. The specimen was naive CD4+ T cells from blood. In the paper's terms, the cell subset or site label means: true naive CD4+ T cells.

CDR3 protein: CASSPPSGSPNEQYF. The base sequence is TGTGCCAGCTCACCCCCCAGCGGGAGTCCCAACGAGCAGTACTTC. This sequence uses TRBV18 and TRBJ2-7; 8 bases in between match TRBD2. The germline V gene specifies KGHSH as CDR1 and LQKENI as CDR2. Counted from cysteine to phenylalanine, this CDR3 has 15 amino acids. Solely the CDR3 DNA is kept, with 45 bases framed from the first base. V trim: 3 bases; J trim: 5 bases; unmatched bases: 9. Extended through the reference TRBV18 and TRBJ2-7 proteins, this CDR3 yields the full variable domain: NAGVMQNPRHLVRRRGQEARLRCSPMKGHSHVYWYRQLPEEGLKFMVYLQKENIIDESGMPKERFSAEFPKEGPSILRIQQVVRGDSAAYFCASSPPSGSPNEQYFGPGTRLTVT.